These 19 T cell receptor beta chains were all obtained from the same sample, sequenced in a study of blood T cell repertoires in COVID-19. TCRdb keeps only in-frame clones here, not all; method: immunoSEQ multiplex PCR. The table records 45,000 to 70,000 clones, around 70% of them present only once. The material sequenced was peripheral blood. The receptors here all came from a woman in her forties or fifties with active or convalescent COVID-19.

The V and J genes are TRBV5-1 and TRBJ2-5; 7 positions match TRBD1. CDR3 length: 14 amino acids. Germline CDR1 reads SGHRS; CDR2 reads YFSETQ. Germline trimming cut 4 bases from V and 1 base from J; bases unmatched to any gene: 4. CDR3 nucleotides: TGCGCCAGCAGCCCACAGGGGATCCAAGAGACCCAGTACTTC. This codes for CASSPQGIQETQYF. Full variable domain (rest looked up from reference TRBV5-1 and TRBJ2-5): KAGVTQTPRYLIKTRGQQVTLSCSPISGHRSVSWYQQTPGQGLQFLFEYFSETQRNKGNFPGRFSGRQFSNSRSEMNVSTLELGDSALYLCASSPQGIQETQYFGPGTRLLVL.

This chain links TRBV3-1 (or the pseudogene TRBV3-2) with TRBJ1-1; 8 bases are shared with TRBD1. CDR1 is LGHDT and CDR2 is YNNKEL in the germline V gene (reference sequence). The trim removed 4 bases at V and 1 base at J, leaving 11 bases unmatched. The CDR3 sequence is 17 residues long. The CDR3 is CASSRQGARSQNTEAFF. The CDR3 DNA sequence: TGTGCCAGCAGCCGCCAGGGGGCGCGGTCCCAGAACACTGAAGCTTTCTTT.

The CDR3 is CASSEQGTEAFF. CDR3 nucleotide sequence: TGTGCCAGCAGTGAACAGGGGACTGAAGCTTTCTTT. The chain is built from TRBV12-3 or TRBV12-4 and TRBJ1-1; 7 bases line up with TRBD1. The CDR3 is 12 amino acids. V dropped 5 bases and J dropped 5; count of bases not matched to a gene: 2.

The chain has TRBV27 and TRBJ1-1, with 11 bases that match TRBD1. J lost 6 bases, V lost 1 base, and 7 bases had no gene match. In germline, CDR1 is MNHEY, CDR2 SMNVEV (reference sequence). The CDR3 has 16 residues. The CDR3 coding sequence is TGTGCCAGCAGTTTATGGGGGACAGGGGGGGACGCTGAAGCTTTCTTT. Protein product: CASSLWGTGGDAEAFF.

This clone was found a few times. The rearrangement uses TRBV7-2 and TRBJ2-5; D gene unclear. This CDR3 has 14 residues. Germline-derived CDR1 and CDR2 are SGHTA and FQGNSA. V lost 2 bases and J 9 bases, leaving 16 bases between the germline ends. The CDR3 reads CASSLRPAYGAQYF. As DNA, the CDR3 is TGTGCCAGCAGCTTAAGACCCGCGTATGGAGCCCAGTACTTC.

V usage is TRBV21-1 and J usage is TRBJ1-2. TRBV21-1 is flagged as a pseudogene. The CDR3 covers 10 residues. The CDR3 sequence is CASSNNGYTF. The CDR3 nucleotides are TGTGCCAGCAGCAATAATGGCTACACCTTC.

The J gene is TRBJ2-1, the V gene TRBV29-1, with D possibly TRBD2 on 6 matching bases. The V end was cut by 4 bases, the J end by 15 bases, with 16 bases between. The CDR3 loop spans 11 amino acids. Germline CDR1 reads SQVTM; CDR2 reads ANQGSEA. The CDR3 is CSVVAAGPPFF. CDR3 nucleotides: TGCAGCGTTGTTGCGGCGGGGCCCCCGTTCTTC.

The chain links TRBV4-2 to TRBJ1-4, with TRBD1 as a possible D gene (6 bases). The CDR3 extends over 21 amino acids. V lost 1 base to trimming and J lost 0 bases, with 24 bases between them. Germline V gene data show CDR1 as LGHNA and CDR2 as YNFKEQ. The CDR3 nucleotides are TGTGCCAGCAGCCAAGTTTCCCCGGGCAGGGGCGAACTTACAACTAATGAAAAACTGTTTTTT. Its translation is CASSQVSPGRGELTTNEKLFF.

V is TRBV5-1 and J is TRBJ1-2; 10 bases are a match to TRBD1. From germline, CDR1 is SGHRS and CDR2 YFSETQ. This CDR3 spans 16 amino acids. The V segment lost 1 base and the J segment 4 bases; nucleotides outside the gene matches: 7. The CDR3, as DNA: TGCGCCAGCAGCTTGTTAACAGGGACAGGGGTCTATGGCTACACCTTC. Translated: CASSLLTGTGVYGYTF.

CDR3 sequence reads: CASSPSRYGYTF. The CDR3 DNA sequence: TGCGCCAGCAGCCCTTCTCGGTATGGCTACACCTTC. The genes are TRBV10-1 and TRBJ1-2; D not resolved. The CDR3 sequence is 12 residues long. Germline V gene data show CDR1 as WNHNN and CDR2 as SYGVQD (reference sequence). The germline V and J ends were trimmed by 6 bases and 5 bases, with 10 bases remaining between them.

The chain has TRBV28 and TRBJ1-6, with unresolved D. The V gene's germline CDR1 is MDHEN and CDR2 SYDVKM. The CDR3 contains 12 residues. Trimming left V 6 bases short and J 8 bases short, with 8 bases between. The CDR3 nucleotides read TGTGCCAGCAGAGAGGCGGATTCACCCCTCCACTTT. This codes for CASREADSPLHF. The full variable domain, with the rest looked up from reference TRBV28 and TRBJ1-6, is DVKVTQSSRYLVKRTGEKVFLECVQDMDHENMFWYRQDPGLGLRLIYFSYDVKMKEKGDIPEGYSVSREKKERFSLILESASTNQTSMYLCASREADSPLHFGNGTRLTVT.

This clone is a singleton in its sample. This chain connects TRBV19 to TRBJ1-6; TRBD1 matches 7 bases. The CDR3 totals 16 residues. The V gene end was trimmed by 6 bases and the J gene end by 9 bases; junction bases not matched to a gene: 14. Germline assignment: CDR1 LNHDA and CDR2 SQIVND (reference sequence). In nucleotides, the CDR3 is TGTGCCAGTAGGGCCCGGGACAGCCCCGACGGTTCACCCCTCCACTTT. Its protein product is CASRARDSPDGSPLHF. Full variable domain (rest looked up from reference TRBV19 and TRBJ1-6): DGGITQSPKYLFRKEGQNVTLSCEQNLNHDAMYWYRQDPGQGLRLIYYSQIVNDFQKGDIAEGYSVSREKKESFPLTVTSAQKNPTAFYLCASRARDSPDGSPLHFGNGTRLTVT.

This clone was counted only a few times. The chain joins TRBV3-1 (or the pseudogene TRBV3-2) to TRBJ2-1; TRBD2 matches at 11 bases. The V gene end was trimmed by 4 bases and the J gene end by 8 bases; junction bases not matched to a gene: 4. This CDR3 is built from 14 residues. Germline CDR1 and CDR2: LGHDT and YNNKEL (reference sequence). The CDR3 sequence is CASSLTSGSYEQFF. The CDR3 region has the DNA TGTGCCAGCAGCCTTACTAGCGGGAGCTATGAGCAGTTCTTC.

The V gene is TRBV10-2, the J gene TRBJ2-3, with 8 nucleotides matching TRBD2. With V trimmed by 6 bases and J by 6 bases, 11 bases remained unmatched. Germline CDR1 reads WSHSY; CDR2 reads SAAADI. The CDR3 is 15 residues long. CDR3 sequence reads: CASRRLQAGEDTQYF. CDR3 bases: TGCGCCAGCAGAAGGCTACAAGCGGGAGAGGATACGCAGTATTTT.

This clone has a single count. J is TRBJ2-1 and V is TRBV5-1; D call uncertain. Germline loops: CDR1 SGHRS, CDR2 YFSETQ. This CDR3 is built from 14 residues. With 1 base removed from V and 5 bases from J, the gap between germline ends came to 10 bases. CDR3 sequence: CASSLFGDNNEQFF. CDR3 bases: TGCGCCAGCAGCTTGTTTGGCGACAACAATGAGCAGTTCTTC.

The J gene is TRBJ1-5, the V gene TRBV5-4; D unresolved. Per the germline V gene, CDR1 is SGHNT and CDR2 is YYREEE (reference sequence). The CDR3 totals 12 residues. V lost 2 bases and J 4 bases, leaving 4 bases between the germline ends. The CDR3 DNA follows: TGTGCCAGCAGCTTTGAGAATCAGCCCCAGCATTTT. Translated: CASSFENQPQHF.

The J gene is TRBJ2-3, the V gene TRBV30; 8 bases are a match to TRBD1. There are 15 residues in the CDR3. J was trimmed by 1 base and V by 0 bases; bases with no gene match: 3. The V gene's germline CDR1 is GTSNPN and CDR2 SVGIG (reference sequence). CDR3: CAWSVGQGGTDTQYF. The CDR3 bases are TGTGCCTGGAGTGTCGGACAGGGAGGCACAGATACGCAGTATTTT.

The chain carries TRBV29-1 and TRBJ2-1; 7 positions match TRBD2. J lost 10 bases, V lost 5 bases, and 5 bases had no gene match. The CDR3 loop spans 11 amino acids. Germline-derived CDR1 and CDR2 are SQVTM and ANQGSEA. Here the CDR3 reads CSVSFGREQFF. CDR3 bases: TGCAGCGTTTCTTTCGGGAGGGAGCAGTTCTTC.

This clone was seen repeatedly, ten times or more. J is TRBJ2-5 and V is TRBV25-1, with 8 bases fitting TRBD1. Germline V gene data show CDR1 as MGHDK and CDR2 as SYGVNS. The CDR3 has 16 residues. V lost 0 bases and J lost 7; bases outside the gene matches: 10. The CDR3 DNA reads TGTGCCAGCAGTGAATATAAGACCAGGGGGCAGGGGACCCAGTACTTC. Translation: CASSEYKTRGQGTQYF.